Following are 3 T cell receptor beta chains from one sample sequenced in a study of T cells in localized non-small cell lung cancer (dated by TCRdb to the early 2020s). Library preparation used the immunoSEQ multiplex PCR assay. The immuneACCESS repertoire file appears here via TCRdb, limited to in-frame rearrangements. These files lack a portion of the clones; in checked studies, under half of the deficit traces to unresolved V genes, and the cause of the others is not known. The sample profile shows about 20,000 clones; about 90% of them were found once. The top ten clones comprise 9% to 15% of the sample. Here the sequenced sample was PBMCs, taken before any cancer treatment. The origin of the receptors is a man aged 35-75 years with stage II squamous cell lung carcinoma.

V and J are TRBV7-2 and TRBJ2-2; no clear D. Germline V gene sequence: CDR1 SGHTA, CDR2 FQGNSA. Trimming cost V 3 bases and J 6 bases, with 8 bases left between them. This CDR3 region has 13 residues. DNA for the CDR3: TGTGCCAGCAGCTTCGGCCAGGCCGGGGAGCTGTTTTTT. This gives the protein CASSFGQAGELFF.

V and J are TRBV4-1 and TRBJ1-1; D uncertain. V was pared by 0 bases and J by 4 bases, with 12 bases between. Germline assignment: CDR1 MGHRA and CDR2 YSYEKL. The CDR3 runs to 15 residues. CDR3 region: CASSQEGGRRTEAFF. The CDR3 DNA is TGCGCCAGCAGCCAAGAAGGAGGCCGGCGCACTGAAGCTTTCTTT.

The genes are TRBV11-2 and TRBJ2-1, with 14 bases fitting TRBD2. J gave up 9 bases and V 2 bases, and 6 bases lay outside the gene matches. The CDR3 totals 16 residues. The germline CDR1 and CDR2 sequences are SGHAT and FQNNGV. The CDR3 loop reads CASSLRTSGGSGEQFF. As DNA, the CDR3 is TGTGCCAGCAGCTTACGGACTAGCGGGGGGTCGGGTGAGCAGTTCTTC. Full variable domain (rest looked up from reference TRBV11-2 and TRBJ2-1): EAGVAQSPRYKIIEKRQSVAFWCNPISGHATLYWYQQILGQGPKLLIQFQNNGVVDDSQLPKDRFSAERLKGVDSTLKIQPAKLEDSAVYLCASSLRTSGGSGEQFFGPGTRLTVL.